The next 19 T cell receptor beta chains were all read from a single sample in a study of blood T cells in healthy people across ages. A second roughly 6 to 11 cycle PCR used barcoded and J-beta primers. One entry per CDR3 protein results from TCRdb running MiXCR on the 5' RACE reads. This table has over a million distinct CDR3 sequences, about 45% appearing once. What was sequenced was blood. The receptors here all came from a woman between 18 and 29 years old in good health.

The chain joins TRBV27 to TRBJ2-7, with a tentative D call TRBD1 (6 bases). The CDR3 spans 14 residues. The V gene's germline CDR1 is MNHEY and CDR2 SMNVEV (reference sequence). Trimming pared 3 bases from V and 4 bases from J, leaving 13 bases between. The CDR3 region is CASSFVGAGYEQYF. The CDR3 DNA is TGTGCCAGCAGTTTTGTGGGGGCAGGGTACGAGCAGTACTTC.

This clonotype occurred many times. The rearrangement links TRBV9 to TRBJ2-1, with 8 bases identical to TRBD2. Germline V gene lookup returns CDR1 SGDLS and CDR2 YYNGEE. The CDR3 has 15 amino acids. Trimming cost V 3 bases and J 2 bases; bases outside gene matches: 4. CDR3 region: CASSGSGSTYNEQFF. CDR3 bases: TGTGCCAGCAGCGGCAGCGGGAGCACCTACAATGAGCAGTTCTTC.

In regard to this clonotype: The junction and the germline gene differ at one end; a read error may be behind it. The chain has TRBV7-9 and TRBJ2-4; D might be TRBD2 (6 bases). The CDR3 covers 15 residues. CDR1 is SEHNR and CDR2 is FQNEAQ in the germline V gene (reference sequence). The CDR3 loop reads CVSSPWGDAKNIQYF. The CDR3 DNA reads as TGTGTCAGCAGCCCCTGGGGGGACGCCAAAAACATTCAGTACTTC. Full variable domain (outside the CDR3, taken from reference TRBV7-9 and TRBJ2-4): DTGVSQNPRHKITKRGQNVTFRCDPISEHNRLYWYRQTLGQGPEFLTYFQNEAQLEKSRLLSDRFSAERPKGSFSTLEIQRTEQGDSAMYLCVSSPWGDAKNIQYFGAGTRLSVL.

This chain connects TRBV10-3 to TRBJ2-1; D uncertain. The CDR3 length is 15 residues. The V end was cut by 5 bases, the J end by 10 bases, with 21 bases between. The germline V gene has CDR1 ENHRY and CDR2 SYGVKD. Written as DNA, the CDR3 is TGTGCCATCAGTACCTCTGGGCATCCGACCTACGAGCAGTTCTTC. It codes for CAISTSGHPTYEQFF.

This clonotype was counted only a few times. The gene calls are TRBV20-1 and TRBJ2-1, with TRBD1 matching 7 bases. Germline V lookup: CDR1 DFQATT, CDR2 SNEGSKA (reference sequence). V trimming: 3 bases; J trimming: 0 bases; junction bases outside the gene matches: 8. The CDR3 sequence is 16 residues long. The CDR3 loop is CSASHRQGVSYNEQFF. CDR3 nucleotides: TGCAGTGCTAGTCACCGACAGGGTGTCTCCTACAATGAGCAGTTCTTC.

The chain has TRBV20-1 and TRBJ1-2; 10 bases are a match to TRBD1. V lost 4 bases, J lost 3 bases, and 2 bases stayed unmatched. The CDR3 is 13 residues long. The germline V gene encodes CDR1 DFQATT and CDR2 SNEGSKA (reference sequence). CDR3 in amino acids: CSAKTGGYYGYTF. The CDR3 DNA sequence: TGCAGTGCTAAGACAGGGGGCTACTATGGCTACACCTTC.

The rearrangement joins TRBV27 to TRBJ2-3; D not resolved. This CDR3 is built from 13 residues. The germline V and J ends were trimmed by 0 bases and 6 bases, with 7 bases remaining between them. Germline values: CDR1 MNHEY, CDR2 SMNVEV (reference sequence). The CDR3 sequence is CASSLSIVDTQYF. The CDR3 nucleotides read TGTGCCAGCAGTTTATCGATTGTGGATACGCAGTATTTT.

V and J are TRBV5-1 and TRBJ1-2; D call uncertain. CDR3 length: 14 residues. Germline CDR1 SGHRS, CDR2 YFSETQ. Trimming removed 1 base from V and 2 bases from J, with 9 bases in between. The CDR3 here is CASSLWSQNYGYTF. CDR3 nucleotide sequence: TGCGCCAGCAGCTTGTGGAGCCAGAACTATGGCTACACCTTC.

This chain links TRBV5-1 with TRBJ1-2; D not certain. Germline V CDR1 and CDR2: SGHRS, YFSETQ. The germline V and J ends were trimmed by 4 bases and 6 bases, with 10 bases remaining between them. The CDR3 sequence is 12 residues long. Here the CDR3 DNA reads TGCGCCAGCAGCCGTAGTTCCGATGGCTACACCTTC. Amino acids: CASSRSSDGYTF.

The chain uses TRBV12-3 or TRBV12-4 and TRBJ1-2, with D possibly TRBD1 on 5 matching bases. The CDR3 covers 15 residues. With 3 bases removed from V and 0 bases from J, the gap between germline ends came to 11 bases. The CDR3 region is CASSLGPPTNYGYTF. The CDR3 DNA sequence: TGTGCCAGCAGTTTGGGGCCACCCACTAACTATGGCTACACCTTC.

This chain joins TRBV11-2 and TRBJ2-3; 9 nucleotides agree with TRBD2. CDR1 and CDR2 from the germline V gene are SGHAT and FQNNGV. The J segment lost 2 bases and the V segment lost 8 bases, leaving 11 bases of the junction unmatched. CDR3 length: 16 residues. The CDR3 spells CASGLLSGGITDTQYF. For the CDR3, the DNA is TGTGCCAGCGGACTTCTTAGCGGGGGCATCACAGATACGCAGTATTTT.

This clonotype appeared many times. The CDR3: CASSPPLKGRTEAFF. Here the CDR3 DNA reads TGTGCCAGCTCACCACCGCTAAAGGGACGGACTGAAGCTTTCTTT. V usage is TRBV18 and J usage is TRBJ1-1, with a tentative D call TRBD1 (5 bases). The CDR3 is made up of 15 amino acids. The germline V gene has CDR1 KGHSH and CDR2 LQKENI. Trimming cost V 0 bases and J 5 bases, with 13 bases left between them.

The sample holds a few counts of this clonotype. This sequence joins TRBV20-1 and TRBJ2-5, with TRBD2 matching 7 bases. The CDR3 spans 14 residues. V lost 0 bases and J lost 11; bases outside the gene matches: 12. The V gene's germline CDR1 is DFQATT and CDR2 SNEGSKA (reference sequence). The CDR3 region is CSARDGRSLGEQYF. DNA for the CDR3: TGCAGTGCTAGAGACGGGAGGAGCCTAGGGGAGCAGTACTTC.

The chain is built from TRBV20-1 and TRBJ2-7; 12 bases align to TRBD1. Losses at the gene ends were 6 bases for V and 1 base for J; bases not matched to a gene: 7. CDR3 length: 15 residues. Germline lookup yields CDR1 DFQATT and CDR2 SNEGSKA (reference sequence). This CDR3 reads CSAAGTGGFSYEQYF. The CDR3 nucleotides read TGCAGTGCGGCCGGGACAGGGGGCTTTTCCTACGAGCAGTACTTC.

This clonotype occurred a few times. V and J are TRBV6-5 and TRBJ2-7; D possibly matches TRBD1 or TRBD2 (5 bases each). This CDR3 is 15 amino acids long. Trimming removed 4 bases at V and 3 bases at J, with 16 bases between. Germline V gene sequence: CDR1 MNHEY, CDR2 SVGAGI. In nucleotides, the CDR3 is TGTGCCAGCAGTTTGACCTCCGGGACGATCTACGAGCAGTACTTC. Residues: CASSLTSGTIYEQYF.

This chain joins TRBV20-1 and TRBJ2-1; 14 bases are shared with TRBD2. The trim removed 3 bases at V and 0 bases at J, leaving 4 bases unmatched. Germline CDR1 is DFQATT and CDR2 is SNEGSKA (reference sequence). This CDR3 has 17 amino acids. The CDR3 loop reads CSARAGTSGSSYNEQFF. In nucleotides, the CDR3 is TGCAGTGCTAGGGCCGGGACTAGCGGGAGCTCCTACAATGAGCAGTTCTTC.

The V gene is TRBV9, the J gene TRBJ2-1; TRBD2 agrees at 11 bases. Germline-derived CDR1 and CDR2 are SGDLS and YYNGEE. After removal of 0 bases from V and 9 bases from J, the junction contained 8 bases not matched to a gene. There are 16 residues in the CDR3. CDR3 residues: CASSVVLAGVLAEQFF. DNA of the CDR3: TGTGCCAGCAGCGTAGTACTAGCGGGAGTACTGGCTGAGCAGTTCTTC.

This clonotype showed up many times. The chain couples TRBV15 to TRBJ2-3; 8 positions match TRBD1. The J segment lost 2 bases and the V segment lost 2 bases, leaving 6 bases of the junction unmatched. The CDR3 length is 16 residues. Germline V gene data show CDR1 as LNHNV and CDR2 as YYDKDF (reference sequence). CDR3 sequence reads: CATSRQTGVYTDTQYF. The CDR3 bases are TGTGCCACCAGCAGACAGACAGGGGTCTACACAGATACGCAGTATTTT.

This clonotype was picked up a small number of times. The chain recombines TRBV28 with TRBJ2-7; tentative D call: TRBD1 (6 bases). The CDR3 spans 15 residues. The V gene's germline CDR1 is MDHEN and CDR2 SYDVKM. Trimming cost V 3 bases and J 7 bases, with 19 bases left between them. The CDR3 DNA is TGTGCCAGCAGTTTTCGGGAAACAGGGCGTCGGGAGCAGTACTTC. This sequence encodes CASSFRETGRREQYF.